These 32 T cell receptor beta chains share one sample of origin, sequenced in a study of human T cells and chemical hapten exposure. Time point in this sample: pre-sensitization, week 0. The treatment: therapeutic diphenylcyclopropenone sensitization with weekly scalp DPC. TCRdb reanalysed the RACE reads using MiXCR and keeps one entry per CDR3 protein. Of around 260,000 distinct CDR3 sequences in the sample, approximately 8.4% are singletons; the top ten hold 2% to 2.5%. The source was whole blood, collected in connection with sensitization to the hapten diphenylcyclopropenone (DPC). These receptors were collected from a woman aged 40 to 50 with alopecia areata. Some clones in this sample may be carry-over from other donors' samples.

CDR3 region: CASSLGSYSTDTQYF. In DNA form, the CDR3 reads TGTGCCAGCAGCCTCGGCAGTTATAGCACAGATACGCAGTATTTT. V gene TRBV14 combines with J gene TRBJ2-3; D unclear. From germline, CDR1 is SGHDN and CDR2 FVKESK. V lost 4 bases to trimming and J lost 0 bases, with 11 bases between them. The CDR3 totals 15 residues.

This clonotype was counted at least ten times. V and J are TRBV2 and TRBJ2-1; 9 positions agree with TRBD1. The CDR3 length is 15 residues. V trimming: 5 bases; J trimming: 7 bases; junction bases outside the gene matches: 9. Germline V CDR1 and CDR2: SNHLY, FYNNEI. CDR3 DNA: TGTGCCAGCAGTCCTTCGACAGGGGGGTGGAATGAGCAGTTCTTC. Translation: CASSPSTGGWNEQFF.

The chain couples TRBV7-2 to TRBJ2-3; 9 positions agree with TRBD2. The germline gives CDR1 SGHTA, CDR2 FQGNSA. Trimming took 3 bases from V and 5 from J; bases not matched to a gene: 6. The length of the CDR3 is 15 residues. The CDR3 spells CASSFSLAGQDTQYF. In nucleotides, the CDR3 is TGTGCCAGCAGCTTTTCTCTAGCGGGACAAGATACGCAGTATTTT.

The sample holds one count of this clonotype. This chain joins TRBV6-5 and TRBJ1-3; TRBD1 matches 7 bases. Germline V gene sequence: CDR1 MNHEY, CDR2 SVGAGI. With V trimmed by 5 bases and J by 4 bases, 11 bases remained unmatched. The CDR3 has 16 amino acids. The CDR3: CASSRSQQGTGNTIYF. The CDR3 nucleotides read TGTGCCAGCAGTCGAAGCCAACAGGGGACAGGAAACACCATATATTTT.

This clonotype was counted at least ten times. V gene TRBV12-3 or TRBV12-4 combines with J gene TRBJ1-5, with 8 bases that match TRBD1. The CDR3 length is 14 residues. V was pared by 4 bases and J by 6 bases, with 5 bases of the junction left unmatched. CDR3 nucleotide sequence: TGTGCCAGCAGTTCCGGGACAGGTGCTCAGCCCCAGCATTTT. It codes for CASSSGTGAQPQHF.

This clonotype was detected many times. The chain joins TRBV3-1 to TRBJ1-2; tentative D call: TRBD1 (5 bases). V was trimmed by 8 bases and J by 4 bases, leaving 11 bases between them. The CDR3 extends over 12 amino acids. Germline V lookup: CDR1 LGHDT, CDR2 YNNKEL (reference sequence). CDR3 residues: CASQGSVYGYTF. DNA for the CDR3: TGTGCCAGCCAGGGATCCGTCTATGGCTACACCTTC.

This clonotype was seen repeatedly, ten times or more. The J gene is TRBJ1-5, the V gene TRBV20-1, with D perhaps TRBD1 (5 bases). CDR3 length equals 16 residues. V was pared by 1 base and J by 6 bases, with 19 bases between. Per the germline V gene, CDR1 is DFQATT and CDR2 is SNEGSKA (reference sequence). CDR3 loop: CSARGITAIGGQPQHF. DNA of the CDR3: TGCAGTGCTAGAGGGATTACAGCTATCGGGGGTCAGCCCCAGCATTTT.

This clonotype was detected many times. This sequence joins TRBV10-3 and TRBJ1-4; 8 nucleotides match TRBD1. This CDR3 has 17 residues. Trimming at V came to 2 bases and at J to 0 bases, leaving 5 bases not matched to a gene. CDR1 ENHRY and CDR2 SYGVKD come from the germline V gene. The CDR3 sequence: CAISEPQGASTNEKLFF. The CDR3 nucleotides are TGTGCCATCAGTGAGCCTCAGGGGGCCTCAACTAATGAAAAACTGTTTTTT.

The rearrangement links TRBV11-2 to TRBJ2-5; 8 bases align to TRBD1. Germline assignment: CDR1 SGHAT and CDR2 FQNNGV. J gave up 6 bases and V 4 bases, and 4 bases lay outside the gene matches. The CDR3 is made up of 13 amino acids. The CDR3: CASSSQGAKTQYF. The CDR3 region has the DNA TGTGCCAGCAGCTCCCAGGGGGCAAAGACCCAGTACTTC.

V is TRBV3-1 and J is TRBJ2-3; 11 nucleotides agree with TRBD2. Trimming removed 7 bases from V and 3 bases from J; junction bases left unmatched: 3. CDR3 size: 14 residues. CDR1 is LGHDT and CDR2 is YNNKEL in the germline V gene (reference sequence). CDR3 loop: CASNGLAGTDTQYF. The CDR3, as DNA: TGTGCCAGCAATGGACTAGCGGGTACAGATACGCAGTATTTT.

The genes are TRBV10-3 and TRBJ1-2, with no clear D. The CDR3 extends over 13 amino acids. Germline CDR1 reads ENHRY; CDR2 reads SYGVKD. Trimming cost V 5 bases and J 3 bases, with 10 bases left between them. The CDR3 protein is CAISRPDDYGYTF. CDR3 DNA: TGTGCCATCAGTAGACCCGATGACTATGGCTACACCTTC.

The rearrangement uses TRBV7-9 and TRBJ2-7; 8 bases fit TRBD1. Germline assignment: CDR1 SEHNR and CDR2 FQNEAQ (reference sequence). The CDR3 runs 14 residues. Trimming at V came to 5 bases and at J to 0 bases, leaving 3 bases not matched to a gene. In DNA, the CDR3 is TGTGCCAGCAGCAGGGGACAGGTCTCCTACGAGCAGTACTTC. It yields the protein CASSRGQVSYEQYF.

The chain uses TRBV29-1 and TRBJ2-5; D is perhaps TRBD1 or TRBD2 (5 bases each). V shed 5 bases and J shed 0 bases, with 13 bases lying between them. The germline gives CDR1 SQVTM, CDR2 ANQGSEA. This CDR3 is 14 amino acids long. The CDR3 bases are TGCAGCGTTCGGGACGGTCTAAACCAAGAGACCCAGTACTTC. This sequence encodes CSVRDGLNQETQYF.

In this sample, this clonotype turned up a few times. The chain links TRBV7-2 to TRBJ2-7, with TRBD1 as a possible D gene (6 bases). CDR3 length: 14 residues. Trimming removed 5 bases at V and 0 bases at J, with 11 bases between. CDR1 is SGHTA, CDR2 FQGNSA, per germline. CDR3 in DNA: TGTGCCAGCAGCCGGACAGCCCTCTCCTACGAGCAGTACTTC. Its translation: CASSRTALSYEQYF.

This clonotype was seen ten or more times. This chain links TRBV6-2 or TRBV6-3 with TRBJ1-1, with D maybe TRBD1 (6 bases). CDR1 is MNHEY and CDR2 is SVGEGT in the germline V gene. The germline V and J ends were trimmed by 6 bases and 5 bases, with 16 bases remaining between them. This CDR3 comprises 14 residues. The CDR3 DNA reads TGTGCCAGCAGAAGTCCGGGACATCGGACTGAAGCTTTCTTT. Protein product: CASRSPGHRTEAFF.

V is TRBV20-1 and J is TRBJ2-4; no clear D gene. The CDR3 totals 17 residues. The V gene lost 2 bases and the J gene lost 0 bases, with 17 bases spanning the gap. Germline V CDR1 and CDR2: DFQATT, SNEGSKA (reference sequence). The CDR3 nucleotides are TGCAGTGCTAGATTTTTTCAAGACCGATTAGCCAAAAACATTCAGTACTTC. Amino acids: CSARFFQDRLAKNIQYF.

This clonotype appeared many times. V and J are TRBV29-1 and TRBJ1-1; no reliable D call. The germline V and J ends were trimmed by 4 bases and 1 base, with 7 bases remaining between them. The CDR3 has 12 residues. Germline-derived CDR1 and CDR2 are SQVTM and ANQGSEA. The CDR3 loop reads CSVVPSNTEAFF. Here the CDR3 DNA reads TGCAGCGTTGTACCATCGAACACTGAAGCTTTCTTT.

This clonotype was observed at least ten times. V and J are TRBV9 and TRBJ1-6; no firm D call. Germline CDR1 SGDLS, CDR2 YYNGEE. The CDR3 is 13 amino acids. V was clipped by 2 bases and J by 7 bases, with 7 bases between them. The CDR3 nucleotides are TGTGCCAGCAGCGTCGGAGGGAATTCACCCCTCCACTTT. As protein: CASSVGGNSPLHF.

This clonotype was seen at least ten times. The V gene is TRBV10-3, the J gene TRBJ2-5; D may be TRBD1 (6 bases). Deletions cut 11 bases from V and 5 bases from J, with 18 bases between. The CDR3 has 13 residues. CDR1 and CDR2 (germline): ENHRY, SYGVKD. The CDR3 loop reads CAVSDGTFETQYF. The DNA for the CDR3 is TGTGCCGTCTCAGACGGGACATTCGAGACCCAGTACTTC.

There are many counts of this clonotype. V usage is TRBV5-1 and J usage is TRBJ1-2; D gene ambiguous. The CDR3 spans 13 residues. Between the trimmed V and J ends, which lost 4 bases and 2 bases, there was a span of 9 bases. CDR1 SGHRS and CDR2 YFSETQ come from the germline V gene. This chain's CDR3 is CASSPGRNYGYTF. The CDR3 DNA reads as TGCGCCAGCAGCCCCGGACGGAACTATGGCTACACCTTC.

This chain connects TRBV14 to TRBJ1-4; TRBD1 might be the D (6 bases). V lost 5 bases and J lost 2, with 12 bases in between. The CDR3 sequence is 15 residues long. The germline gives CDR1 SGHDN, CDR2 FVKESK. The CDR3 here is CASSSYRVTNEKLFF. The CDR3 nucleotides read TGTGCCAGCAGCTCATACAGGGTCACTAATGAAAAACTGTTTTTT.

The chain combines TRBV28 with TRBJ2-1; 7 bases line up with TRBD2. Germline lookup yields CDR1 MDHEN and CDR2 SYDVKM. This CDR3 has 16 residues. With V trimmed by 1 base and J by 9 bases, 12 bases remained unmatched. The CDR3 spells CASSLYVGRATVEQFF. The CDR3 nucleotides are TGTGCCAGCAGTTTATATGTAGGGAGGGCCACAGTTGAGCAGTTCTTC.

The genes are TRBV12-3 or TRBV12-4 and TRBJ1-1, with D unclear. The CDR3 sequence is 13 residues long. Trimming cost V 6 bases and J 4 bases, with 12 bases left between them. Here the CDR3 reads CASRNGPATEAFF. The CDR3 DNA follows: TGTGCCAGCAGGAACGGACCGGCCACTGAAGCTTTCTTT.

This clonotype has just a few counts. This chain joins TRBV12-3 or TRBV12-4 and TRBJ2-2; D uncertain. The CDR3 consists of 13 residues. V was pared by 4 bases and J by 6 bases, with 9 bases between. The CDR3, as DNA: TGTGCCAGCAGTTCGTTTGCCCCCGGGGAGCTGTTTTTT. Residues: CASSSFAPGELFF.

The chain has TRBV6-5 and TRBJ2-1; 14 bases align to TRBD2. The CDR3 loop spans 17 amino acids. V lost 6 bases, J lost 9 bases, and 13 bases stayed unmatched. From germline, CDR1 is MNHEY and CDR2 SVGAGI. The CDR3 spells CASRLVGTSGSTSEQFF. CDR3 sequence (DNA): TGTGCCAGCAGGCTCGTGGGGACTAGCGGGAGTACAAGTGAGCAGTTCTTC.

In its sample, this clonotype was seen a few times. In DNA, the CDR3 is TGTGCCATCAACGGACAGGGAGCGGGACAGCCCCAGCATTTT. Its translation is CAINGQGAGQPQHF. The V and J genes are TRBV10-3 and TRBJ1-5; 8 bases are shared with TRBD1. The trim removed 7 bases at V and 7 bases at J, leaving 9 bases unmatched. The CDR3 runs 14 residues. Germline assignment: CDR1 ENHRY and CDR2 SYGVKD.

The chain links TRBV5-6 to TRBJ2-3; possible D gene TRBD2, 6 bases. Germline values: CDR1 SGHDT, CDR2 YYEEEE. Trimming took off 3 bases at V and 2 bases at J, with 13 bases between the two ends. The CDR3 runs to 15 residues. The DNA of the CDR3 is TGTGCCAGCAGCTGGGGGGTAGCCATCACAGATACGCAGTATTTT. Protein: CASSWGVAITDTQYF.

This clonotype was seen only a few times. This chain uses TRBV5-1 with TRBJ2-3, with D possibly TRBD1 on 6 matching bases. Germline V gives CDR1 SGHRS, CDR2 YFSETQ. Trimming removed 0 bases at V and 0 bases at J, with 8 bases between. The CDR3 has 15 amino acids. The CDR3: CASSLERGSTDTQYF. The CDR3 DNA sequence: TGCGCCAGCAGCTTGGAAAGGGGGAGCACAGATACGCAGTATTTT. Drawing the rest from reference TRBV5-1 and TRBJ2-3, the complete variable domain is KAGVTQTPRYLIKTRGQQVTLSCSPISGHRSVSWYQQTPGQGLQFLFEYFSETQRNKGNFPGRFSGRQFSNSRSEMNVSTLELGDSALYLCASSLERGSTDTQYFGPGTRLTVL.

The rearrangement joins TRBV6-5 to TRBJ1-2, with TRBD1 as a possible D gene (5 bases). The germline V gene has CDR1 MNHEY and CDR2 SVGAGI. The CDR3 is 13 amino acids. Deletions cut 5 bases from V and 6 bases from J, with 13 bases between. CDR3 loop: CASSGGEGHGYTF. In DNA, the CDR3 is TGTGCCAGCAGTGGAGGGGAAGGCCATGGCTACACCTTC.

This clonotype has only a few counts. The chain couples TRBV15 to TRBJ2-3; D uncertain. Germline V gene sequence: CDR1 LNHNV, CDR2 YYDKDF (reference sequence). V lost 2 bases and J 6 bases, leaving 6 bases between the germline ends. The CDR3 has 12 amino acids. CDR3 nucleotide sequence: TGTGCCACCAGCAGAAACGTGGATACGCAGTATTTT. This sequence encodes CATSRNVDTQYF.

At least ten counts were recorded for this clonotype. The CDR3 sequence is CASSFGAYQETQYF. CDR3 DNA: TGTGCCAGCAGTTTTGGGGCATACCAAGAGACCCAGTACTTC. The chain employs TRBV28 and TRBJ2-5; the D gene is possibly TRBD1 (5 bases). CDR1 is MDHEN and CDR2 is SYDVKM in the germline V gene. V was pared by 3 bases and J by 0 bases, with 8 bases between. The CDR3 spans 14 residues.

J is TRBJ2-3 and V is TRBV6-4; TRBD2 is a possible D gene (6 bases). Between the trimmed V and J ends, which lost 4 bases and 2 bases, there was a span of 10 bases. The CDR3 runs to 14 residues. CDR1 and CDR2 from the germline V gene are MRHNA and SNTAGT. As DNA, the CDR3 is TGTGCCAGCAGTGGGAGCGGGTTCACAGATACGCAGTATTTT. Translation: CASSGSGFTDTQYF.